The present T cell receptor beta chain was sequenced within a study of CD8 T cells in Susac syndrome. High-throughput TCR beta sequencing covered peripheral CD8+ and CD4+ T cells. Random hexamers served to reverse transcribe roughly 0.5 to 1 ug RNA. From the immunoSEQ multiplex PCR reads, TCRdb called clonotypes with MiXCR, one entry per CDR3 protein. The repertoire holds approximately 110,000 distinct CDR3 sequences, with 85% to 95% as singletons. The CDR3 is 14 amino acids. Germline values: CDR1 PRHDT, CDR2 FYEKMQ (reference sequence). J lost 5 bases, V lost 3 bases, and 6 bases had no gene match. The sample comprised CD8+ T cells from PBMCs. The source of this sequence is a human donor with multiple sclerosis. The J gene is TRBJ2-7, the V gene TRBV13; TRBD2 aligns across 8 bases. CDR3 coding DNA: TGTGCCAGCAGCTTGGGTGGAGCGGGGGACGAGCAGTACGTC. It codes for CASSLGGAGDEQYV.